These 3 T cell receptor beta chains were all obtained from the same sample, sequenced in a study of T cells after yellow fever vaccination. TCRdb re-analysed the 5' RACE reads in MiXCR, keeping a single row per CDR3 protein. Of roughly 500,000 distinct CDR3 sequences listed, 15% to 20% are singletons. The sample here was PBMCs, taken 15 days after the yellow fever booster vaccination. Receptors were obtained from a man aged 30 to 39 who received the YFV17D yellow fever vaccine.

In its sample, this clonotype was seen many times. V and J are TRBV12-3 or TRBV12-4 and TRBJ1-2; D not certain. V dropped 4 bases and J dropped 2 bases, with 2 bases sitting between them. The CDR3 length is 11 residues. The CDR3 loop is CASSSNYGYTF. The CDR3 DNA follows: TGTGCCAGCAGTTCCAACTATGGCTACACCTTC.

This clonotype was seen a few times. The V and J genes are TRBV10-3 and TRBJ2-7; D is uncertain. The CDR3 loop spans 13 amino acids. Germline V gives CDR1 ENHRY, CDR2 SYGVKD. Trimming removed 3 bases at V and 2 bases at J, with 8 bases between. The CDR3 nucleotides are TGTGCCATCAGTGAAGGCGGCACCTACGAGCAGTACTTC. Protein product: CAISEGGTYEQYF.

The DNA of the CDR3 is TGTGCCAGCAGCGTAGGGGCGGAAATGGAAAAACTGTTTTTT. Its translation is CASSVGAEMEKLFF. The chain combines TRBV9 with TRBJ1-4; D gene uncertain. Germline V CDR1 and CDR2: SGDLS, YYNGEE. V lost 0 bases to trimming and J lost 8 bases, with 11 bases between them. This CDR3 contains 14 residues.